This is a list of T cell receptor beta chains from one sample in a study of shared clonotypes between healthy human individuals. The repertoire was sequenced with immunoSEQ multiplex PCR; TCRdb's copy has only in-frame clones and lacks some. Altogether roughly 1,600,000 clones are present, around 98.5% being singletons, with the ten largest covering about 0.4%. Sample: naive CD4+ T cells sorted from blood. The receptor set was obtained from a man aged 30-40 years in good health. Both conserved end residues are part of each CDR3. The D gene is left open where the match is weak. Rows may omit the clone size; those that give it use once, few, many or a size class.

CDR3: CASRIYREAFF
DNA: TGTGCCAGCAGAATTTACCGAGAAGCTTTCTTT
D: NA
V: TRBV2
J: TRBJ1-1
size: NA

CDR3: CASSTDASQYF
DNA: TGTGCCAGCAGTACGGACGCATCGCAGTACTTC
D: NA
V: TRBV2
J: TRBJ2-7
size: NA

CDR3: CAISLGLQETQYF
DNA: TGTGCCATCAGCCTGGGACTCCAAGAGACCCAGTACTTC
D: NA
V: TRBV10-3
J: TRBJ2-5
size: NA

CDR3: CASSLIETGRGYTF
DNA: TGCGCCAGCAGCTTGATAGAGACAGGCCGTGGCTACACCTTC
D: NA
V: TRBV5-1
J: TRBJ1-2
size: NA

CDR3: CASSLRTLNTGELFF
DNA: TGTGCCAGCAGCTTGAGGACTCTAAACACCGGGGAGCTGTTTTTT
D: NA
V: TRBV7-2
J: TRBJ2-2
size: NA

CDR3: CASSYSGLAETYEQYF
DNA: TGTGCCAGCAGTTACTCTGGCCTAGCGGAAACCTACGAGCAGTACTTC
D: TRBD2
V: TRBV6-5
J: TRBJ2-7
size: once

CDR3: CASSLYGDTGELFF
DNA: TGTGCCAGCAGCTTATATGGTGACACCGGGGAGCTGTTTTTT
D: NA
V: TRBV7-9
J: TRBJ2-2
size: NA

CDR3: CAISGGGRETQYF
DNA: TGTGCCATCAGCGGAGGGGGGCGGGAGACCCAGTACTTC
D: NA
V: TRBV10-3
J: TRBJ2-5
size: NA

CDR3: CASSLDYTGELFF
DNA: TGTGCCAGCAGCTTAGATTATACCGGGGAGCTGTTTTTT
D: NA
V: TRBV11-2
J: TRBJ2-2
size: NA

CDR3: CASSSRHYNEQFF
DNA: TGTGCCAGCAGCTCTCGACACTACAATGAGCAGTTCTTC
D: NA
V: TRBV7-2
J: TRBJ2-1
size: NA

CDR3: CASSLVGLAGSSGANVLTF
DNA: TGTGCCAGCAGCTTAGTGGGACTAGCGGGCAGCTCTGGGGCCAACGTCCTGACTTTC
D: TRBD2
V: TRBV7-6
J: TRBJ2-6
size: NA

CDR3: CASSQSAGETQYF
DNA: TGCGCCAGCAGCCAGTCTGCGGGAGAGACCCAGTACTTC
D: NA
V: TRBV5-1
J: TRBJ2-5
size: NA

CDR3: CASSRAGVAKNIQYF
DNA: TGTGCCAGCAGCCGAGCGGGAGTAGCCAAAAACATTCAGTACTTC
D: TRBD2
V: TRBV7-2
J: TRBJ2-4
size: NA

CDR3: CASSLLLGLTDAYEQYF
DNA: TGTGCCAGCAGCTTATTATTGGGGCTGACTGATGCCTACGAGCAGTACTTC
D: NA
V: TRBV7-2
J: TRBJ2-7
size: NA

CDR3: CASSSRTGGETQYF
DNA: TGTGCCAGCAGCTCACGGACAGGGGGAGAGACCCAGTACTTC
D: TRBD1
V: TRBV5-4
J: TRBJ2-5
size: NA

CDR3: CASSGVGLAGGEQFF
DNA: TGTGCCAGCAGTGGGGTCGGCCTAGCGGGAGGTGAGCAGTTCTTC
D: TRBD2
V: TRBV28
J: TRBJ2-1
size: NA

CDR3: CASSLPGGLHQPQHF
DNA: TGTGCCAGCAGTTTGCCAGGGGGGCTTCATCAGCCCCAGCATTTT
D: TRBD1
V: TRBV28
J: TRBJ1-5
size: NA

CDR3: CASSESNLSEQYF
DNA: TGCGCCAGCAGTGAGTCTAACCTATCCGAGCAGTACTTC
D: NA
V: TRBV10-1
J: TRBJ2-7
size: NA